A selection of T cell receptor beta chains follows, all from one sample in a study of a mutant IDH1 vaccine in newly diagnosed glioma. These TCRs are of unknown antigen specificity. Sequenced by immunoSEQ multiplex PCR; TCRdb stores in-frame clones only, minus some. The profile shows about 38,000 clones, 78% of them singletons. The sequences come from PBMCs, collected from a glioma patient whose treatment included an IDH1 peptide vaccine. The receptors were gathered from a man aged 40-55 years with glioma. Both conserved end residues are part of each CDR3. D genes are given only for firm matches. Some rows have no size entry. The others give once, few or many, or a class for an expanded clone.

D: NA
V: TRBV27
J: TRBJ1-2
size: NA
DNA: TGTGCCACCGCAGGGGCGGGGGACTTTGGCTACACCTTC
CDR3: CATAGAGDFGYTF

D: NA
V: TRBV5-4
J: TRBJ2-2
size: NA
DNA: TGTGCCAGCAGCTTGGGTACGAACACCGGGGAGCTGTTTTTT
CDR3: CASSLGTNTGELFF

D: TRBD1
V: TRBV19
J: TRBJ1-4
size: NA
DNA: TGTGCCAGTAGTTCCAGGGGGGCAGCTAATGAAAAACTGTTTTTT
CDR3: CASSSRGAANEKLFF

D: NA
V: TRBV7-8
J: TRBJ2-1
size: NA
DNA: TGTGCCAGCAGCTCGCGACGGGACAAAGACAATGAGCAGTTCTTC
CDR3: CASSSRRDKDNEQFF

D: TRBD2
V: TRBV28
J: TRBJ2-3
size: NA
DNA: TGTGCCAGCACCCAAGCGGGGGAGGGCACAGATACGCAGTATTTT
CDR3: CASTQAGEGTDTQYF

D: NA
V: TRBV7-6
J: TRBJ1-3
size: NA
DNA: TGTGCCAGCAGCTTTGAAGGATCTGGAAACACCATATATTTT
CDR3: CASSFEGSGNTIYF

D: NA
V: TRBV28
J: TRBJ2-1
size: NA
DNA: TGTGCCAGCGGACAGACGGTCGCCTACAATGAGCAGTTCTTC
CDR3: CASGQTVAYNEQFF

D: NA
V: TRBV25-1
J: TRBJ1-1
size: NA
DNA: TGTGCCAGCAGTGAACTCGGTACAGGGAACACTGAAGCTTTCTTT
CDR3: CASSELGTGNTEAFF

D: NA
V: TRBV6-6
J: TRBJ2-1
size: NA
DNA: TGTGCCAGCAGTCCCCGAGGGGGTAATGAGCAGTTCTTC
CDR3: CASSPRGGNEQFF

D: TRBD1
V: TRBV5-1
J: TRBJ1-6
size: NA
DNA: TGCGCCAGCAGCGCCGGGGACAGGGGAACCTCACCCCTCCACTTT
CDR3: CASSAGDRGTSPLHF

D: NA
V: TRBV6-6
J: TRBJ1-1
size: NA
DNA: TGTGCCAGCAGTTCAAAAGGGAGTTCTAGGGGGGCTTTCTTT
CDR3: CASSSKGSSRGAFF

D: TRBD1
V: TRBV5-1
J: TRBJ1-6
size: NA
DNA: TGCGCCAGCAGCTTGGAGGACAGGGGCAAGTCACCCCTCCACTTT
CDR3: CASSLEDRGKSPLHF

D: TRBD2
V: TRBV5-1
J: TRBJ2-1
size: NA
DNA: TGCGCCAGCAGCGACTCTAGCGGGGGGGCCCGTGAGCAGTTCTTC
CDR3: CASSDSSGGAREQFF

D: TRBD2
V: TRBV7-9
J: TRBJ2-1
size: NA
DNA: TGTGCCAGCAGCCCGGGTAGCGGGGGGTACAATGAGCAGTTCTTC
CDR3: CASSPGSGGYNEQFF

D: TRBD1
V: TRBV9
J: TRBJ2-7
size: NA
DNA: TGTGCCAGCAGCCCCACGACAGGGGCCTCCTACGAGCAGTACTTC
CDR3: CASSPTTGASYEQYF

D: TRBD1
V: TRBV7-8
J: TRBJ1-4
size: once
DNA: TGTGCCAGCAGCTTAGGGGACAGGGTATGGGAAAAACTGTTTTTT
CDR3: CASSLGDRVWEKLFF

D: NA
V: TRBV5-1
J: TRBJ1-6
size: few
DNA: TGCGCCAGCCGGGACGGGTCGGATCCCCTCCACTTT
CDR3: CASRDGSDPLHF

D: NA
V: TRBV5-1
J: TRBJ2-3
size: NA
DNA: TGCGCCAGCAGCTTGGAGGTATCCACAGATACGCAGTATTTT
CDR3: CASSLEVSTDTQYF

D: NA
V: TRBV9
J: TRBJ2-3
size: NA
DNA: TGTGCCAGCAGCGTAGAGGGACGTGCAGATACGCAGTATTTT
CDR3: CASSVEGRADTQYF

D: TRBD1
V: TRBV5-6
J: TRBJ1-2
size: NA
DNA: TGTGCCAGCAGCCGAACAGGGGCAAATGGCTACACCTTC
CDR3: CASSRTGANGYTF

D: NA
V: TRBV19
J: TRBJ1-1
size: NA
DNA: TGTGCCAGTATTGGCAGGGGGAACACTGAAGCTTTCTTT
CDR3: CASIGRGNTEAFF

D: NA
V: TRBV7-9
J: TRBJ2-1
size: NA
DNA: TGTGCCAGCAGCTTAGGTAGAGGGAATGAAGAGTTCTTC
CDR3: CASSLGRGNEEFF

D: NA
V: TRBV7-6
J: TRBJ2-1
size: NA
DNA: TGTGCCAGCAGTTATATGAGGGGCAGCTCCTACAATGAGCAGTTCTTC
CDR3: CASSYMRGSSYNEQFF

D: NA
V: TRBV5-8
J: TRBJ2-2
size: NA
DNA: TGTGCCAGCAGCACCCGGAGTTCCAACGGGGAGCTGTTTTTT
CDR3: CASSTRSSNGELFF

D: TRBD1
V: TRBV11-2
J: TRBJ1-5
size: NA
DNA: TGTGCCAGCAGCCTGACAGGGAATAGCAATCAGCCCCAGCATTTT
CDR3: CASSLTGNSNQPQHF

D: NA
V: TRBV5-6
J: TRBJ2-7
size: NA
DNA: TGTGCCAGCAGCGGGAGCTCCTACGAGCAGTACTTC
CDR3: CASSGSSYEQYF

D: TRBD1
V: TRBV19
J: TRBJ1-2
size: once
DNA: TGTGCCAGTAGTTTCCATGGACAGGTTGACTATGGCTACACCTTC
CDR3: CASSFHGQVDYGYTF

D: NA
V: TRBV6-1
J: TRBJ2-7
size: NA
DNA: TGTGCCAGCCTTACACCGGGACGGACCTACGAGCAGTACTTC
CDR3: CASLTPGRTYEQYF

D: NA
V: TRBV10-3
J: TRBJ2-3
size: NA
DNA: TGTGCCATCTCTAGGTACCAGGGGCGCACAGATACGCAGTATTTT
CDR3: CAISRYQGRTDTQYF

D: TRBD1
V: TRBV6-6
J: TRBJ2-3
size: NA
DNA: TGTGCCAGCAGTTACCAGGGGGCATCGGCAGATACGCAGTATTTT
CDR3: CASSYQGASADTQYF

D: TRBD1
V: TRBV29-1
J: TRBJ2-3
size: NA
DNA: TGCAGCGCCCTCGGGACAGGGGGACCAGATACGCAGTATTTT
CDR3: CSALGTGGPDTQYF

D: TRBD2
V: TRBV30
J: TRBJ2-7
size: once
DNA: TGTGCCTGGAGTGTCCCACATAGCGGGGGGGCCGGCGAGCAGTACTTC
CDR3: CAWSVPHSGGAGEQYF

D: NA
V: TRBV19
J: TRBJ1-4
size: NA
DNA: TGTGCCAGTAGGTCCCCCGGCAGGGGCTGGGGAGAAAAACTGTTTTTT
CDR3: CASRSPGRGWGEKLFF

D: NA
V: TRBV2
J: TRBJ1-1
size: once
DNA: TGTGCCAGCAGTGAAGCGCTTCACACTGAAGCTTTCTTT
CDR3: CASSEALHTEAFF

D: NA
V: TRBV5-4
J: TRBJ1-2
size: NA
DNA: TGTGCCAGCAGGGGTGGTCGTGGCTACACCTTC
CDR3: CASRGGRGYTF

D: NA
V: TRBV6-6
J: TRBJ2-2
size: NA
DNA: TGTGCCAGCAGTTACACCCGGGAGCGCGGGGAGCTGTTTTTT
CDR3: CASSYTRERGELFF

D: NA
V: TRBV7-2
J: TRBJ2-1
size: NA
DNA: TGTGCCAGCAGCCGAACAGGGCCGGATGAGCAGTTCTTC
CDR3: CASSRTGPDEQFF

D: NA
V: TRBV11-2
J: TRBJ1-5
size: NA
DNA: TGTGCCAGCAGCTTAGATAGGGATCAGCCCCAGCATTTT
CDR3: CASSLDRDQPQHF

D: NA
V: TRBV5-4
J: TRBJ1-2
size: NA
DNA: TGTGCCAGCAGCCCATCCGGAGGGCCACGGGAGGGGGTTGACGGCTACACCTTC
CDR3: CASSPSGGPREGVDGYTF

D: NA
V: TRBV18
J: TRBJ2-2
size: NA
DNA: TGTGCCAGCTCACCACCGAACAGGGAGTCCGGGGAGCTGTTTTTT
CDR3: CASSPPNRESGELFF